The source of this TCR beta chain is a study of monozygotic twins with inflammatory bowel disease. Study observations and caveats: Evidence failed to back one strong IBD-linked signal or clonotype. Clonotype sharing was lower in IBD patients than healthy twins, most markedly with disease activity.

The CDR3 loop spans 14 amino acids. Germline CDR1 and CDR2: SGHRS and YFSETQ. TCRdb derives one entry per CDR3 protein from the 5' RACE reads, leaving out DNA. Its clone listing holds some 200,000 distinct CDR3 sequences. On this clonotype itself: Its antigen is not identified.

Sequences were obtained from blood. This clonotype was obtained from a human donor with ulcerative colitis or Crohn's disease, or a healthy co-twin of an affected twin (not recorded which). V is TRBV5-1 and J is TRBJ2-1. CDR3 amino acids: CASSAENSYNEQFF.